This TCR beta chain was found in a study of cytomegalovirus exposure and HLA in healthy donors. TCRdb's copy holds only in-frame clones and misses some; the assay was immunoSEQ multiplex PCR. The sample carries about 280,000 clones, around 87% recorded once. The V segment lost 0 bases and the J segment 4 bases; nucleotides outside the gene matches: 5. The length of the CDR3 is 16 residues. CDR1 and CDR2 (germline): MGHRA, YSYEKL. This clone is a singleton in its sample. The chain recombines TRBV4-1 with TRBJ2-1, with 8 nucleotides matching TRBD2. Sample: PBMCs. The source is a young woman in good health and CMV-seronegative. In DNA form, the CDR3 reads TGCGCCAGCAGCCAAGAGGGCGGGAGGCCGTACAATGAGCAGTTCTTC. Encoded protein: CASSQEGGRPYNEQFF.